This paragraph covers one T cell receptor beta chain sequence. Its antigen is undetermined. These data originate in a study of T cells in Graves' hyperthyroidism and ophthalmopathy. Study-wide background: Any treatment followed the collection of peripheral blood at initial diagnosis.

General study findings and limits: Most thyroid clonotypes expanded above 0.001 were also detected in blood.

V shed 5 bases, J shed 0 bases, and the junction held 10 bases outside the gene matches. This CDR3 comprises 18 residues. Germline lookup yields CDR1 MNHNS and CDR2 SASEGT. Amplification of TCR beta CDR3 regions was performed using RNA transcripts as template. When the TCR CDR3 underwent first-round RT-PCR, the HTBI primer set was used. TCRdb recomputed calls from the multiplex PCR reads with MiXCR, one row per CDR3 protein. The sample holds under 500,000 distinct CDR3 sequences, roughly an eighth seen once. Uncontrolled infection, other autoimmune disease, pregnancy or lactation led to exclusion. Fresh peripheral blood, 7.5 to 10 ml, yielded the PBMCs.

The gene calls are TRBV6-1 and TRBJ2-7; 13 nucleotides line up with TRBD2. Sequenced input: blood. The TCR originated in a man in his fifties or sixties with Graves' ophthalmopathy. CDR3 residues: CASSRLRTSGSSSYEQYF. The CDR3 DNA reads TGTGCCAGCAGTCGCCTCCGGACTAGCGGGAGTAGCTCCTACGAGCAGTACTTC.